Listed below are T cell receptor beta chains from one sample, sequenced in a study of regulatory T cells in long-lasting Graves disease. TCRdb reprocessed the multiplex PCR reads via MiXCR and lists one record per CDR3 protein. This sample has hundreds of thousands of distinct CDR3 sequences, with more than 10% found just once. These data also formed part of another study, on T cells in Graves' hyperthyroidism and ophthalmopathy.

The sample was peripheral blood mononuclear cells (PBMCs), taken at new diagnosis, from a patient treated with antithyroid drugs. Receptors were obtained from a woman in her thirties with Graves disease. Both conserved end residues are trimmed from each CDR3. Each record gives: J gene, V gene, CDR3 protein.

>TRBJ2-2|TRBV20-1
SARERGPKNGELF
>TRBJ2-3|TRBV11-3
ASSSPDGVNTDTQY
>TRBJ2-3|TRBV27
ASRLVRGRFKSDTQY
>TRBJ1-5|TRBV12-3/TRBV12-4
ASSGPGQGNQPQH
>TRBJ1-2|TRBV2
ASRALAGDYGYT
>TRBJ1-5|TRBV12-3/TRBV12-4
ASRLRGNQPQH
>TRBJ2-1|TRBV19
ASTGLSRDEQF
>TRBJ2-1|TRBV11-3
ASSPEGRGEQF
>TRBJ2-1|TRBV7-9
ASSLALGSPEQF
>TRBJ2-3|TRBV7-2
ASSSYTDTQY
>TRBJ1-4|TRBV19
ASRPWTLGGEKLF
>TRBJ2-7|TRBV7-2
ASSTQSKTVDEQY
>TRBJ2-1|TRBV6-2/TRBV6-3
ASRTSGSLDEQF
>TRBJ2-5|TRBV30
AWSVLHPAETRY
>TRBJ1-5|TRBV29-1
SVGYGHQPQH
>TRBJ1-1|TRBV19
ASTRKWNTEAF
>TRBJ2-1|TRBV20-1
SARELAGPGFSYNEQF
>TRBJ1-1|TRBV19
ASSIGWGTEAF
>TRBJ1-1|TRBV7-2
ASSLGPSTEAF
>TRBJ2-7|TRBV28
ASRSRGPTLQQY
>TRBJ2-1|TRBV11-3
ASSFRSYNEQF
>TRBJ2-1|TRBV19
ASSIGRVNEQF
>TRBJ2-3|TRBV2
ASSELGGSSTDTQY
>TRBJ2-1|TRBV7-9
ASSGTSFGSYNEQF
>TRBJ1-5|TRBV30
AWSVLGGGNQPQH
>TRBJ1-2|TRBV7-2
ASSYIRLIGDRGYGYT
>TRBJ1-1|TRBV6-5
ASSLSGTGPTEAF
>TRBJ1-2|TRBV20-1
SARAQGVNYGYT
>TRBJ1-2|TRBV7-9
ASSLAAVHGYT
>TRBJ1-1|TRBV12-3/TRBV12-4
ASSSRDRGRSAF
>TRBJ2-7|TRBV2
ASSPTRTEQY
>TRBJ2-2|TRBV20-1
SLPGPTGELF
>TRBJ2-1|TRBV5-5
ASSFGGGNNEQF
>TRBJ1-2|TRBV6-9
ASSYPESRGYT
>TRBJ2-2|TRBV24-1
ATSRTGAVGELF
>TRBJ2-7|TRBV27
ASGDRDAYEQY
>TRBJ2-1|TRBV3-1
ASSLWRESSNEQF
>TRBJ1-6|TRBV6-1
ASSEGPGTNSPLH
>TRBJ2-1|TRBV11-3
ASSPGLGNIFAEQF
>TRBJ2-1|TRBV20-1
SARDRDSRKQF
>TRBJ1-2|TRBV2
ASKSAEGYT
>TRBJ2-1|TRBV3-1
ASSHWSTSGANNEQF
>TRBJ2-1|TRBV5-1
ASSLGLAGWNEQF